The 2 T cell receptor beta chains presented below share a single source sample, sequenced in a study of blood T cell repertoires in COVID-19. Assay: immunoSEQ multiplex PCR; the TCRdb copy retains only in-frame clones and omits some. The sample carries 230,000 or so clones, just over 85% recorded once. Sequences were obtained from PBMCs or T cells enriched from blood (not recorded which). These receptors were taken from a woman in her thirties or forties with acute COVID-19.

This clone was detected once. The V and J genes are TRBV11-2 and TRBJ2-7; D perhaps matches TRBD1 (6 bases). V gave up 4 bases and J gave up 6 bases, with 13 bases separating them. CDR1 is SGHAT, CDR2 FQNNGV, per germline. This CDR3 comprises 13 residues. For the CDR3, the DNA is TGTGCCAGCAGCTGGGACATGGCCCTCGAGCAGTACTTC. Translation gives CASSWDMALEQYF. Complete variable domain (other parts from reference TRBV11-2 and TRBJ2-7): EAGVAQSPRYKIIEKRQSVAFWCNPISGHATLYWYQQILGQGPKLLIQFQNNGVVDDSQLPKDRFSAERLKGVDSTLKIQPAKLEDSAVYLCASSWDMALEQYFGPGTRLTVT.

The genes are TRBV5-4 and TRBJ1-6, with 9 bases that match TRBD1. The CDR3 length is 14 residues. Looked up from germline, CDR1 is SGHNT and CDR2 is YYREEE (reference sequence). With V trimmed by 5 bases and J by 9 bases, 6 bases remained unmatched. The CDR3 region has the DNA TGTGCCAGCAGAACGGGACAGGGTGGTTCACCCCTCCACTTT. The encoded protein is CASRTGQGGSPLHF.